The 13 T cell receptor beta chains below were found in one sample sequenced in a study of cytomegalovirus exposure and HLA in healthy donors. The PCR contained 60 Vbeta and 13 Jbeta primers. This table comes from immunoSEQ multiplex PCR, and its TCRdb copy is limited to in-frame clones, with some not included. The sample includes about 93,000 clones, less than 80% of them seen just once. The sequenced material came from PBMCs. The receptors come from a boy aged 10-17 years in good health and CMV-seropositive.

The chain joins TRBV18 to TRBJ2-7, with 7 positions matching TRBD1. The CDR3 contains 15 residues. In germline, CDR1 is KGHSH, CDR2 LQKENI. The ends lost 2 bases at V and 3 bases at J; junction bases unmatched: 7. CDR3 sequence reads: CASSPSPGQSYEQYF. As DNA, the CDR3 is TGTGCCAGCTCACCATCCCCGGGACAGAGCTACGAGCAGTACTTC.

This chain connects TRBV5-5 to TRBJ1-5; 9 bases line up with TRBD1. The V and J ends lost 1 base and 3 bases, in that order; junction bases with no gene match: 2. Germline V gives CDR1 SGHKS, CDR2 YYEKEE (reference sequence). This CDR3 spans 15 amino acids. As DNA, the CDR3 is TGTGCCAGCAGCTTGACAGGGGGCCTCAATCAGCCCCAGCATTTT. Its protein product is CASSLTGGLNQPQHF. Combining the CDR3 with reference TRBV5-5 and TRBJ1-5 gives the whole variable domain DAGVTQSPTHLIKTRGQQVTLRCSPISGHKSVSWYQQVLGQGPQFIFQYYEKEERGRGNFPDRFSARQFPNYSSELNVNALLLGDSALYLCASSLTGGLNQPQHFGDGTRLSIL.

The rearrangement joins TRBV2 to TRBJ1-1; 10 bases fit TRBD1. This CDR3 is built from 15 residues. The V segment lost 6 bases and the J segment 3 bases; nucleotides outside the gene matches: 7. Germline-derived CDR1 and CDR2 are SNHLY and FYNNEI. The CDR3 here is CASRDLTGGHTEAFF. CDR3 DNA sequence: TGTGCCAGCAGGGACCTGACAGGGGGCCACACTGAAGCTTTCTTT.

The sample holds one count of this clone. The CDR3 region has the DNA TGTGCCAGCAGCCTCCGGGGGGGAGGAGGAGATACGCAGTATTTT. Amino acids: CASSLRGGGGDTQYF. The chain uses TRBV7-9 and TRBJ2-3; 8 bases line up with TRBD2. The ends lost 5 bases at V and 5 bases at J; junction bases unmatched: 9. Germline values: CDR1 SEHNR, CDR2 FQNEAQ (reference sequence). CDR3 length: 15 amino acids.

This chain connects TRBV7-9 to TRBJ2-1; the D gene is possibly TRBD2 (5 bases). Germline CDR1 and CDR2: SEHNR and FQNEAQ (reference sequence). Trimming cost V 0 bases and J 8 bases, with 11 bases left between them. The length of the CDR3 is 14 residues. As DNA, the CDR3 is TGTGCCAGCAGCTTAGCGGGAGATTCACATGAGCAGTTCTTC. Residues: CASSLAGDSHEQFF.

This clone was picked up a small number of times. The V gene is TRBV27, the J gene TRBJ2-7; D possibly corresponds to TRBD1 (5 bases). CDR1 is MNHEY and CDR2 is SMNVEV in the germline V gene (reference sequence). The CDR3 loop spans 13 amino acids. Trimming took 5 bases from V and 1 from J, leaving 9 bases between them. The CDR3 nucleotides are TGTGCCAGCAGTCCGACAGTTTCCTACGAGCAGTACTTC. Amino acid sequence: CASSPTVSYEQYF.

The CDR3 loop reads CASSADSNSPGETQYF. The CDR3 DNA reads as TGTGCCAGCAGCGCGGACTCCAACTCTCCGGGAGAGACCCAGTACTTC. The chain uses TRBV5-4 and TRBJ2-5, with D perhaps TRBD2 (5 bases). V lost 4 bases, J lost 4 bases, and 20 bases lay in between. Germline V gene sequence: CDR1 SGHNT, CDR2 YYREEE (reference sequence). This CDR3 comprises 16 residues.

The sample holds one count of this clone. The rearrangement links TRBV5-8 to TRBJ1-2; TRBD1 aligns across 7 bases. Germline assignment: CDR1 SGHTS and CDR2 YDEGEE. V dropped 3 bases and J dropped 2; count of bases not matched to a gene: 13. The length of the CDR3 is 17 residues. CDR3 nucleotide sequence: TGTGCCAGCAGCTCGGGAGACAAGGGACAGATCAACTATGGCTACACCTTC. Residues: CASSSGDKGQINYGYTF.

The genes are TRBV19 and TRBJ2-5; a possible D gene is TRBD2 (6 bases). This CDR3 is 15 amino acids long. Looked up from germline, CDR1 is LNHDA and CDR2 is SQIVND (reference sequence). V shed 6 bases and J shed 4 bases, with 18 bases lying between them. The CDR3, as DNA: TGTGCCAGTAGAGAAAGGAGGGGAGGCCGAGAGACCCAGTACTTC. Translation: CASRERRGGRETQYF.

The chain couples TRBV6-5 to TRBJ1-5, with D perhaps TRBD1 (5 bases). Trimming took off 2 bases at V and 5 bases at J, with 7 bases between the two ends. CDR3 size: 13 residues. Germline CDR1 and CDR2: MNHEY and SVGAGI. The CDR3 is CASSYDRYQPQHF. CDR3 sequence (DNA): TGTGCCAGCAGTTACGACAGATATCAGCCCCAGCATTTT.

Notes on this clone: One end of the junction does not line up with germline, which may come from a read error. The chain has TRBV4-1 and TRBJ1-6; D is perhaps TRBD1 (5 bases). The germline V gene has CDR1 MGHRA and CDR2 YSYEKL. There are 13 residues in the CDR3. CDR3 bases: TGCGCCAGCAGCCAGGGGCTTAATTCGCCCCTCCACTTT. Protein sequence: CASSQGLNSPLHF.

The rearrangement links TRBV19 to TRBJ2-2, with 10 bases matching TRBD1. Per the germline V gene, CDR1 is LNHDA and CDR2 is SQIVND (reference sequence). This CDR3 region has 14 residues. The ends lost 7 bases at V and 7 bases at J; junction bases unmatched: 6. CDR3 nucleotides: TGTGCCAGTATATTGACAGGGGGCATCGGGGAGCTGTTTTTT. Protein sequence: CASILTGGIGELFF. Full variable domain (remainder filled in from reference TRBV19 and TRBJ2-2): DGGITQSPKYLFRKEGQNVTLSCEQNLNHDAMYWYRQDPGQGLRLIYYSQIVNDFQKGDIAEGYSVSREKKESFPLTVTSAQKNPTAFYLCASILTGGIGELFFGEGSRLTVL.

The genes are TRBV11-2 and TRBJ1-4; D may be TRBD1 (5 bases). CDR1 and CDR2 (germline): SGHAT, FQNNGV. Trimming stripped 5 bases from V and 5 bases from J, with 15 bases between. CDR3 length: 15 residues. The CDR3 bases are TGTGCCAGCAGCGCGGGACGGTGGGCGAATGAAAAACTGTTTTTT. Translated: CASSAGRWANEKLFF.